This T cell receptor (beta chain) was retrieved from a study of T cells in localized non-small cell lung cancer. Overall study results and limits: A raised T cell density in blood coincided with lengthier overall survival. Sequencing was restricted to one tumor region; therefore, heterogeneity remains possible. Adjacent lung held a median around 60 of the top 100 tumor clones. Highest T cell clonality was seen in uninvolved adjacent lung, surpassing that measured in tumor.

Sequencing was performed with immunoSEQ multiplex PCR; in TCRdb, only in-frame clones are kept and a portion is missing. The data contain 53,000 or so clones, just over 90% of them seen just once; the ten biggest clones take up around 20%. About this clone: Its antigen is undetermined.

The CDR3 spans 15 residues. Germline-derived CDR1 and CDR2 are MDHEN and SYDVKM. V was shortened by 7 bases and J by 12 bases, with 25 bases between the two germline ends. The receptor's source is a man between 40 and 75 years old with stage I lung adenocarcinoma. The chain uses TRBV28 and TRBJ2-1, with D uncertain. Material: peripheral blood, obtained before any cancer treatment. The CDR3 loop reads CASTLPQGPQKAQFF. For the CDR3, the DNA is TGTGCCAGCACCTTACCCCAAGGGCCCCAAAAGGCGCAGTTCTTC.